The 30 T cell receptor beta chains below were found in one sample sequenced in a study of T cells expressing NK-cell markers. TCRdb reanalyzed the 5' RACE reads and collapses them to one entry per CDR3 protein, without DNA. Its table lists about 110,000 distinct CDR3 sequences. Sequences were obtained from blood T cells: a sorted CD56 or NKG2C T cell subset, CD4+ or CD8+ T cells, or bulk PBMC T cells (not recorded which). Receptor source: a woman aged 18 to 75 in good health.

V gene TRBV20-1 combines with J gene TRBJ1-1. CDR1 DFQATT and CDR2 SNEGSKA come from the germline V gene (reference sequence). This CDR3 has 18 amino acids. The CDR3 loop reads CSARDKASEKLMNTEAFF.

V usage is TRBV7-2 and J usage is TRBJ2-7; TCRdb gives TRBD1 as the D gene, but with no DNA this cannot be confirmed. CDR3 length equals 15 residues. Germline CDR1 reads SGHTA; CDR2 reads FQGNSA. CDR3 amino acids: CASSLDRGLGYEQYF.

The CDR3 is CASSLVGENEQFF. The chain is built from TRBV7-8 and TRBJ2-1; the D call from TCRdb, TRBD2, cannot be confirmed without DNA. The CDR3 is made up of 13 amino acids. The germline V gene has CDR1 SGHVS and CDR2 FQNEAQ. The full variable domain, rest sourced from reference TRBV7-8 and TRBJ2-1, is GAGVSQSPRYKVAKRGQDVALRCDPISGHVSLFWYQQALGQGPEFLTYFQNEAQLDKSGLPSDRFFAERPEGSVSTLKIQRTQQEDSAVYLCASSLVGENEQFFGPGTRLTVL.

The chain is built from TRBV13 and TRBJ2-2; the D call of TRBD2 rests on TCRdb alone, since no DNA is present to check it. The germline V gene encodes CDR1 PRHDT and CDR2 FYEKMQ (reference sequence). This CDR3 has 15 amino acids. This CDR3 is CASSLGHSGIGELFF. The variable domain in full, completed from reference TRBV13 and TRBJ2-2, reads AAGVIQSPRHLIKEKRETATLKCYPIPRHDTVYWYQQGPGQDPQFLISFYEKMQSDKGSIPDRFSAQQFSDYHSELNMSSLELGDSALYFCASSLGHSGIGELFFGEGSRLTVL.

This sequence joins TRBV19 and TRBJ2-2. CDR3 length: 13 residues. The germline V gene encodes CDR1 LNHDA and CDR2 SQIVND (reference sequence). CDR3 amino acids: CATNPRNTGELFF.

This sequence joins TRBV5-6 and TRBJ2-7; TCRdb names TRBD1, which stays unverified in the absence of DNA. Germline V gene sequence: CDR1 SGHDT, CDR2 YYEEEE. The CDR3 spans 16 residues. The CDR3 spells CASSLDGQGALMEQYF.

This chain links TRBV11-2 with TRBJ2-5; TCRdb gives TRBD1 as the D gene, but with no DNA this cannot be confirmed. There are 15 residues in the CDR3. Germline assignment: CDR1 SGHAT and CDR2 FQNNGV. The CDR3 loop is CASSLDLTAGETQYF.

V usage is TRBV2 and J usage is TRBJ2-5; TCRdb's assignment of TRBD1 cannot be checked, as there is no DNA. The germline V gene has CDR1 SNHLY and CDR2 FYNNEI. This CDR3 region has 18 residues. The CDR3 sequence: CASFTGGLLEILKETQYF.

The chain employs TRBV20-1 and TRBJ2-5. The CDR3 covers 13 residues. CDR1 DFQATT and CDR2 SNEGSKA come from the germline V gene (reference sequence). The CDR3 sequence is CSASYYLQETQYF.

This chain connects TRBV9 to TRBJ2-3; TCRdb lists TRBD2, though no DNA is available to test this call. CDR1 SGDLS and CDR2 YYNGEE come from the germline V gene. There are 15 residues in the CDR3. CDR3 amino acids: CASSHGLADTDTQYF.

The CDR3: CASSSGQINEQFF. The V and J genes are TRBV7-2 and TRBJ2-1; the D call of TRBD1 rests on TCRdb alone, since no DNA is present to check it. The CDR3 is 13 amino acids. The germline gives CDR1 SGHTA, CDR2 FQGNSA.

CDR3 amino acids: CASTHVVAGVDEQFF. This chain links TRBV2 with TRBJ2-1; TCRdb calls TRBD1, which cannot be checked without DNA. Germline values: CDR1 SNHLY, CDR2 FYNNEI. This CDR3 region has 15 residues.

This sequence joins TRBV27 and TRBJ2-3; no DNA is available, so the TRBD2 call from TCRdb remains unchecked. This CDR3 has 16 amino acids. The germline V gene has CDR1 MNHEY and CDR2 SMNVEV (reference sequence). The CDR3 reads CASSLSMEGLGNTQYF.

This sequence joins TRBV4-3 and TRBJ1-6. This CDR3 region has 14 residues. CDR1 and CDR2 from the germline V gene are LGHNA and YSLEER. CDR3 sequence reads: CASSRRQSDSPLHF.

The chain couples TRBV7-9 to TRBJ2-5. Germline assignment: CDR1 SEHNR and CDR2 FQNEAQ (reference sequence). The CDR3 loop spans 15 amino acids. The CDR3: CASSLVRSSEETQYF.

The genes are TRBV7-9 and TRBJ1-2; TCRdb's assignment of TRBD1 cannot be checked, as there is no DNA. The CDR3 contains 15 residues. Germline values: CDR1 SEHNR, CDR2 FQNEAQ (reference sequence). The chain's CDR3 is CASSSTQGAGDGYTF. Based on the CDR3 plus reference TRBV7-9 and TRBJ1-2, the full variable domain is DTGVSQNPRHKITKRGQNVTFRCDPISEHNRLYWYRQTLGQGPEFLTYFQNEAQLEKSRLLSDRFSAERPKGSFSTLEIQRTEQGDSAMYLCASSSTQGAGDGYTFGSGTRLTVV.

The V and J genes are TRBV6-2 or TRBV6-3 and TRBJ2-1; checking the TCRdb D call of TRBD1 is not possible without DNA. CDR1 and CDR2 from the germline V gene are MNHEY and SVGEGT. This CDR3 has 13 amino acids. CDR3 sequence: CASSYQGLNEQFF.

The chain carries TRBV3-1 and TRBJ2-1. From germline, CDR1 is LGHDT and CDR2 YNNKEL (reference sequence). The CDR3 consists of 12 residues. CDR3 in amino acids: CASSQVTIEQFF.

The chain has TRBV6-2 or TRBV6-3 and TRBJ2-3; without DNA, the TCRdb call of TRBD2 cannot be checked. The CDR3 runs to 15 residues. Germline CDR1 is MNHEY and CDR2 is SVGEGT. CDR3 loop: CASTRGTLDSDTQYF.

The genes are TRBV11-2 and TRBJ1-4; absent DNA, TCRdb's TRBD1 call cannot be checked. The CDR3 totals 17 residues. CDR1 is SGHAT, CDR2 FQNNGV, per germline. This chain's CDR3 is CASSPYSQGEEEEKLFF.

The rearrangement joins TRBV5-4 to TRBJ1-2. CDR3 length equals 13 residues. Germline V gene data show CDR1 as SGHNT and CDR2 as YYREEE (reference sequence). CDR3: CASRETAYYGYTF.

V is TRBV7-9 and J is TRBJ2-7; the D call from TCRdb, TRBD1, cannot be confirmed without DNA. Germline V gives CDR1 SEHNR, CDR2 FQNEAQ (reference sequence). The CDR3 runs 14 residues. CDR3 in amino acids: CASSPESWGYEQYF. Full variable domain (missing parts from reference TRBV7-9 and TRBJ2-7): DTGVSQNPRHKITKRGQNVTFRCDPISEHNRLYWYRQTLGQGPEFLTYFQNEAQLEKSRLLSDRFSAERPKGSFSTLEIQRTEQGDSAMYLCASSPESWGYEQYFGPGTRLTVT.

This chain connects TRBV7-2 to TRBJ2-7; TCRdb names TRBD1, which stays unverified in the absence of DNA. Germline V gene lookup returns CDR1 SGHTA and CDR2 FQGNSA. CDR3 length: 16 residues. CDR3: CASSLVGPVSSYEQYF.

This chain's CDR3 is CASSQDQGGNTEAFF. V and J are TRBV3-1 and TRBJ1-1; TCRdb reports TRBD1, a call that lacks DNA to check it against. Germline V lookup: CDR1 LGHDT, CDR2 YNNKEL (reference sequence). The CDR3 is 15 amino acids.

The rearrangement uses TRBV20-1 and TRBJ2-3; lacking DNA, the TRBD2 call made by TCRdb goes unchecked. This CDR3 comprises 14 residues. Germline CDR1 reads DFQATT; CDR2 reads SNEGSKA (reference sequence). CDR3 in amino acids: CSGPWAGAIDTQYF.

The V gene is TRBV7-6, the J gene TRBJ2-3; as DNA is missing, the TRBD1 call by TCRdb cannot be tested. Germline V gives CDR1 SGHVS, CDR2 FNYEAQ. The CDR3 totals 15 residues. CDR3 sequence reads: CASSFLAPSTDTQYF.

The chain's CDR3 is CASSQVGWVEAFF. This rearrangement joins TRBV4-2 to TRBJ1-1. The CDR3 has 13 residues. Germline assignment: CDR1 LGHNA and CDR2 YNFKEQ.

This chain joins TRBV7-6 and TRBJ2-1; TCRdb selects TRBD2, and the lack of DNA leaves this call unchecked. The V gene's germline CDR1 is SGHVS and CDR2 FNYEAQ. This CDR3 has 16 amino acids. CDR3 protein: CASSYARLAGVNEQFF.

J is TRBJ1-6 and V is TRBV7-9; TCRdb calls TRBD1, which cannot be checked without DNA. CDR1 and CDR2 from the germline V gene are SEHNR and FQNEAQ (reference sequence). The CDR3 consists of 12 residues. The CDR3 loop reads CASSPDSSPLHF.

The chain carries TRBV5-6 and TRBJ2-7; the D call from TCRdb, TRBD2, cannot be confirmed without DNA. The CDR3 consists of 14 residues. Germline CDR1 is SGHDT and CDR2 is YYEEEE. The CDR3 reads CASSSGLAVYEQYF.